This is a list of T cell receptor beta chains from one sample in a study of response to subunit inactivated influenza vaccine. MiXCR was run by TCRdb on the RT-PCR reads, yielding one entry per CDR3 protein. This table holds approximately 700,000 distinct CDR3 sequences, approximately 14% found once. Specimen: PBMCs from blood, collected 11 to 12 days after vaccination. The receptors stem from a man aged 50 to 59 who received an inactivated influenza vaccine. Both conserved end residues are part of each CDR3. A D gene is named only where the DNA matches it firmly. Clone sizes are given selectively: once, few, many, or a class where the clone is expanded.

TRBV6-2/TRBV6-3,TRBJ2-7,-,-,CASVHVASYEQYF,TGTGCCAGCGTCCACGTAGCCTCCTACGAGCAGTACTTC
TRBV20-1,TRBJ2-6,-,-,CSARGRVSGANVLTF,TGCAGTGCTAGAGGGAGGGTCTCTGGGGCCAACGTCCTGACTTTC
TRBV25-1,TRBJ2-1,many,TRBD1,CASFLPETGLREQFF,TGTGCCAGCTTCTTGCCCGAGACAGGGCTGCGTGAGCAGTTCTTC
TRBV11-2,TRBJ2-2,-,-,CASSLVFILGTGELFF,TGTGCCAGCAGCTTAGTTTTCATACTGGGGACCGGGGAGCTGTTTTTT
TRBV11-2,TRBJ2-2,-,-,CASSLSVYTGELFF,TGTGCCAGCAGCTTATCCGTATACACCGGGGAGCTGTTTTTT
TRBV5-1,TRBJ2-5,few,-,CASSSNGQIQETQYF,TGCGCCAGCAGCAGCAACGGACAGATCCAAGAGACCCAGTACTTC
TRBV4-1,TRBJ2-2,-,TRBD2,CASSKGPGGRPGELFF,TGCGCCAGCAGCAAAGGACCGGGAGGAAGACCCGGGGAGCTGTTTTTT
TRBV5-4,TRBJ2-1,-,TRBD1,CASSPPDRANEQFF,TGTGCCAGCAGCCCACCGGACAGGGCTAATGAGCAGTTCTTC
TRBV20-1,TRBJ2-3,-,-,CLPRGYGDTQYF,TGCCTACCTAGGGGCTACGGAGATACGCAGTATTTT
TRBV6-1,TRBJ2-7,few,-,CASIPGMGITYEQYF,TGTGCCAGCATACCGGGGATGGGAATTACCTACGAGCAGTACTTC
TRBV15,TRBJ2-3,-,TRBD1,CATSRTGIGTDTQYF,TGTGCCACCAGCAGGACAGGGATAGGCACAGATACGCAGTATTTT
TRBV27,TRBJ2-7,once,TRBD2,CASSFLGLENYEQYF,TGTGCCAGCAGTTTTCTTGGACTAGAAAACTACGAGCAGTACTTC
TRBV6-1,TRBJ2-2,few,-,CASRTVANTGELFF,TGTGCCAGTAGGACGGTCGCGAACACCGGGGAGCTGTTTTTT
TRBV6-5,TRBJ1-2,-,-,CASSYVEGGLVGHGYTF,TGTGCCAGCAGTTACGTGGAGGGCGGGCTCGTCGGGCATGGCTACACCTTC
TRBV18,TRBJ2-4,few,-,CASSPGAIAKNIQYF,TGTGCCAGCTCACCCGGGGCAATAGCCAAAAACATTCAGTACTTC
TRBV7-2,TRBJ2-1,few,-,CASSLSGTALYNEQFF,TGTGCCAGCAGCTTATCCGGTACAGCCCTCTACAATGAGCAGTTCTTC
TRBV7-3,TRBJ1-2,few,-,CASSLTAGDDYGYTF,TGTGCCAGCAGCTTAACGGCAGGGGACGACTATGGCTACACCTTC
TRBV29-1,TRBJ2-1,few,TRBD2,CSVVFLAGIAHNEQFF,TGCAGCGTTGTCTTTCTAGCGGGAATTGCGCACAATGAGCAGTTCTTC
TRBV7-2,TRBJ2-2,few,-,CASSLGRMNTGELFF,TGTGCCAGCAGCTTAGGGCGGATGAACACCGGGGAGCTGTTTTTT
TRBV4-3,TRBJ1-1,few,-,CASSQETGWVNTEAFF,TGCGCCAGCAGCCAAGAGACAGGTTGGGTGAACACTGAAGCTTTCTTT
TRBV20-1,TRBJ2-3,-,-,CSAEKDSLIAQYF,TGCAGTGCTGAAAAAGACTCTTTAATCGCGCAGTATTTT
TRBV5-1,TRBJ1-5,-,-,CASSLEDSSNQPQHF,TGCGCCAGCAGCTTGGAGGACAGTAGCAATCAGCCCCAGCATTTT
TRBV7-3,TRBJ2-1,-,-,CASSLLGGTVNEQFF,TGTGCCAGCAGCTTACTAGGGGGGACCGTCAATGAGCAGTTCTTC
TRBV12-3/TRBV12-4,TRBJ1-6,-,-,CASSLRQPNSPLHF,TGTGCCAGCAGTTTACGACAGCCTAATTCACCCCTCCACTTT
TRBV2,TRBJ2-5,few,TRBD2,CASSFLPSGGSSARETQYF,TGTGCCAGCAGTTTCCTCCCTAGCGGGGGATCATCAGCAAGAGAGACCCAGTACTTC
TRBV3-1,TRBJ1-6,many,-,CASSQDWQGKSPLHF,TGTGCCAGCAGCCAAGATTGGCAGGGGAAATCACCCCTCCACTTT
TRBV7-2,TRBJ2-7,few,TRBD2,CASSLRVLAGGHEQYF,TGTGCCAGCAGCTTAAGGGTTTTAGCGGGGGGCCACGAGCAGTACTTC
TRBV6-1,TRBJ2-1,few,-,CASSDVPWVQMTSYNEQFF,TGTGCCAGCAGTGATGTTCCCTGGGTCCAAATGACCTCCTACAATGAGCAGTTCTTC
TRBV18,TRBJ2-7,-,TRBD1,CASSPSRGSYEQYF,TGTGCCAGCTCACCGAGCAGGGGGTCCTACGAGCAGTACTTC
TRBV6-5,TRBJ1-1,few,-,CASSTEYEAFF,TGTGCCAGCAGCACAGAGTATGAAGCTTTCTTT
TRBV12-3/TRBV12-4,TRBJ1-2,few,-,CASSLYATGTIGYTF,TGTGCCAGCAGTTTGTACGCAACCGGGACAATCGGCTACACCTTC
TRBV5-6,TRBJ2-5,many,-,CASSSSGLTQYF,TGTGCCAGCAGCTCCTCGGGGTTGACCCAGTACTTC